The 7 T cell receptor beta chains below all came from one sample that was sequenced in a study of beta chain features in type 1 diabetes (dated by TCRdb to between 2017 and 2018). Library preparation was by the immunoSEQ multiplex PCR assay. All of the isolated RNA was reverse transcribed with the High Capacity cDNA Reverse Transcription Kit, so expressed TCRB transcripts were sequenced. Drawn from immuneACCESS, this table holds only the in-frame rearrangements with V and J called that TCRdb kept. Clones are partly lost; checked studies trace under half to an unresolved V gene and leave the rest unexplained. This sample comprises about 400,000 clones, approximately 12% of them detected only once. The ten largest clones capture around 0.0099% of the sample. Their antigen targets remain unknown. Findings and caveats that apply to the study as a whole: In all four CD4+ subsets, TCRB CDR3 length was moderately but significantly shorter in type 1 diabetes patients.

The sequencing input was naive CD4+ T cells from blood. The meaning of the sample's cell subset or site label: true naive CD4+ T cells. All receptors derive from a woman under 30 with type 1 diabetes.

In its sample, this clone was seen a few times. The V and J genes are TRBV5-1 and TRBJ2-5, with TRBD2 identical over 10 bases. Germline loops: CDR1 SGHRS, CDR2 YFSETQ. The junction had 2 bases not matched to a gene; V was cut back by 1 base and J by 2 bases. This CDR3 contains 15 residues. The CDR3 reads CASSLRAGGQETQYF. CDR3 coding DNA: TGCGCCAGCAGCTTGCGAGCGGGGGGGCAAGAGACCCAGTACTTC. The whole variable domain, filled in from reference TRBV5-1 and TRBJ2-5, reads KAGVTQTPRYLIKTRGQQVTLSCSPISGHRSVSWYQQTPGQGLQFLFEYFSETQRNKGNFPGRFSGRQFSNSRSEMNVSTLELGDSALYLCASSLRAGGQETQYFGPGTRLLVL.

This clone was observed a few times. The chain is built from TRBV7-9 and TRBJ2-7; maybe TRBD2 (6 bases). The germline V and J ends were trimmed by 1 base and 7 bases, with 11 bases remaining between them. Germline V gene lookup returns CDR1 SEHNR and CDR2 FQNEAQ (reference sequence). CDR3 length: 13 amino acids. CDR3 amino acids: CASSLDGRVEQYF. In DNA, the CDR3 is TGTGCCAGCAGCTTAGACGGGAGAGTAGAGCAGTACTTC.

V and J are TRBV5-1 and TRBJ1-6; D perhaps matches TRBD1 (5 bases). Per germline, CDR1 SGHRS and CDR2 YFSETQ. V lost 3 bases and J lost 7, with 11 bases in between. This CDR3 spans 14 amino acids. The DNA of the CDR3 is TGCGCCAGCAGCTCGGGGGAGCAGAATTCACCCCTCCACTTT. Translation gives CASSSGEQNSPLHF.

V is TRBV5-1 and J is TRBJ2-3; 8 positions agree with TRBD2. The V segment lost 4 bases and the J segment 3 bases; nucleotides outside the gene matches: 4. The CDR3 is 14 residues long. Looked up from germline, CDR1 is SGHRS and CDR2 is YFSETQ. The CDR3, as DNA: TGCGCCAGCAGCGTGGGACTAGAGACAGATACGCAGTATTTT. This codes for CASSVGLETDTQYF.

The CDR3 sequence: CASKTGRGHTDTQYF. CDR3 DNA: TGTGCCAGTAAAACGGGGCGGGGCCACACAGATACGCAGTATTTT. The chain has TRBV19 and TRBJ2-3, with a possible D match to TRBD2 (6 bases). The germline V and J ends were trimmed by 7 bases and 2 bases, with 16 bases remaining between them. This CDR3 comprises 15 residues. CDR1 LNHDA and CDR2 SQIVND come from the germline V gene (reference sequence).

J is TRBJ2-5 and V is TRBV7-9, with D possibly TRBD1 on 5 matching bases. Trimming pared 1 base from V and 5 bases from J, leaving 11 bases between. The CDR3 contains 14 residues. Per germline, CDR1 SEHNR and CDR2 FQNEAQ (reference sequence). This CDR3 is CASSLVQVQETQYF. As DNA, the CDR3 is TGTGCCAGCAGCTTAGTACAGGTCCAGGAGACCCAGTACTTC. The full variable domain, with the rest looked up from reference TRBV7-9 and TRBJ2-5, is DTGVSQNPRHKITKRGQNVTFRCDPISEHNRLYWYRQTLGQGPEFLTYFQNEAQLEKSRLLSDRFSAERPKGSFSTLEIQRTEQGDSAMYLCASSLVQVQETQYFGPGTRLLVL.

This clone was observed a few times. At the DNA level, this CDR3 is encoded by other sequences in the same sample as well. The chain combines TRBV18 with TRBJ2-5; a weak D match, TRBD1 (6 bases). CDR3 size: 13 residues. The germline gives CDR1 KGHSH, CDR2 LQKENI. V lost 6 bases, J lost 2 bases, and 10 bases lay in between. This CDR3 is CASSPGEQETQYF. The CDR3 bases are TGTGCCAGCTCCCCAGGGGAGCAAGAGACCCAGTACTTC. Full variable domain (rest looked up from reference TRBV18 and TRBJ2-5): NAGVMQNPRHLVRRRGQEARLRCSPMKGHSHVYWYRQLPEEGLKFMVYLQKENIIDESGMPKERFSAEFPKEGPSILRIQQVVRGDSAAYFCASSPGEQETQYFGPGTRLLVL.